The clone carrying this TCR beta chain has a handful of counts. What it binds is unknown. Reverse transcription of all isolated RNA meant that expressed TCRB transcripts were sequenced. Sequenced naive, central memory and regulatory T cell samples produced an average of roughly 3.5 million reads. This table comes from immunoSEQ multiplex PCR, and its TCRdb copy is limited to in-frame clones, with some not included. The data show hundreds of thousands of clones, 14% seen once. The data belong to a study of beta chain features in type 1 diabetes. Study-level points and caveats: Within the patient group, naive, central memory and Treg TCRB repertoires appeared more similar to each other than within healthy donors. The study notes PCR might favor shorter templates equally in patients and controls.

This CDR3 has 14 residues. V lost 6 bases and J lost 3; bases outside the gene matches: 7. Germline CDR1 LNHDA, CDR2 SQIVND (reference sequence). This TCR came from a man younger than 40 in good health. V gene TRBV19 combines with J gene TRBJ1-2; TRBD1 matches 7 bases. Sequenced material: central memory CD4+ T cells from blood. Here the CDR3 DNA reads TGTGCCAGTAGGCAGACAGGGTCCGACTATGGCTACACCTTC. As protein: CASRQTGSDYGYTF.